A single sample is the source of the 13 T cell receptor beta chains below, sequenced in a study of T cell responses to AZD1222 COVID-19 vaccine. The table came from immunoSEQ multiplex PCR; TCRdb's copy has only in-frame clones and leaves some out. The sample lists about 120,000 clones; approximately 90% were seen once. Sequencing used peripheral blood, obtained on day 0 of AZD1222 vaccination. These receptors all come from an adult in good health.

This chain uses TRBV9 with TRBJ2-7, with a tentative D call TRBD2 (6 bases). This CDR3 contains 16 residues. Trimming removed 0 bases at V and 5 bases at J, with 18 bases between. Per the germline V gene, CDR1 is SGDLS and CDR2 is YYNGEE. CDR3 bases: TGTGCCAGCAGCGTAGGTATAATGGGGGGAATCAACGAGCAGTACTTC. Amino acids: CASSVGIMGGINEQYF.

The V gene is TRBV7-3, the J gene TRBJ2-2, with no clear D. Trimming removed 3 bases at V and 1 base at J, with 6 bases between. CDR1 SGHTA and CDR2 FQGTGA come from the germline V gene. The CDR3 covers 14 residues. CDR3 in DNA: TGTGCCAGCAGCTTCGATAGGAACACCGGGGAGCTGTTTTTT. Translated: CASSFDRNTGELFF.

The chain couples TRBV3-1 (or the pseudogene TRBV3-2) to TRBJ1-5, with unresolved D. This CDR3 comprises 15 residues. The germline V and J ends were trimmed by 0 bases and 4 bases, with 10 bases remaining between them. Germline lookup yields CDR1 LGHDT and CDR2 YNNKEL (reference sequence). CDR3 region: CASSQEGLQNQPQHF. The DNA of the CDR3 is TGTGCCAGCAGCCAAGAAGGACTCCAAAATCAGCCCCAGCATTTT.

V and J are TRBV9 and TRBJ1-1, with a possible D match to TRBD1 (5 bases). The CDR3 is 16 amino acids. Germline CDR1 and CDR2: SGDLS and YYNGEE. V was clipped by 4 bases and J by 5 bases, with 21 bases between them. The CDR3: CASSLDPGRGRTEAFF. The CDR3 DNA reads as TGTGCCAGCAGCCTCGACCCGGGACGGGGGAGGACTGAAGCTTTCTTT.

As DNA, the CDR3 is TGTGCCAGTAGCAGGGTCGTAGGCACTGAAGCTTTCTTT. Residues: CASSRVVGTEAFF. The rearrangement joins TRBV19 to TRBJ1-1; D possibly corresponds to TRBD1 (5 bases). The germline V gene encodes CDR1 LNHDA and CDR2 SQIVND (reference sequence). The V gene lost 6 bases and the J gene lost 4 bases, with 12 bases spanning the gap. The CDR3 sequence is 13 residues long.

The chain links TRBV6-1 to TRBJ1-5; D is undetermined. V gave up 3 bases and J gave up 9 bases, with 9 bases separating them. The CDR3 is 12 amino acids. Germline V gene lookup returns CDR1 MNHNS and CDR2 SASEGT. The CDR3 DNA is TGTGCCAGCAGTGACCCCGCTCGGCCCCAGCATTTT. Its translation: CASSDPARPQHF.

The gene calls are TRBV18 and TRBJ1-3; D might be TRBD1 (5 bases). Trimming stripped 5 bases from V and 1 base from J, with 12 bases between. The CDR3 loop spans 15 amino acids. CDR1 is KGHSH and CDR2 is LQKENI in the germline V gene. CDR3 in amino acids: CASSSSEGSGNTIYF. The CDR3, as DNA: TGTGCCAGCTCATCCTCAGAGGGGTCTGGAAACACCATATATTTT. Filled out from reference TRBV18 and TRBJ1-3, the complete variable domain reads NAGVMQNPRHLVRRRGQEARLRCSPMKGHSHVYWYRQLPEEGLKFMVYLQKENIIDESGMPKERFSAEFPKEGPSILRIQQVVRGDSAAYFCASSSSEGSGNTIYFGEGSWLTVV.

The chain combines TRBV19 with TRBJ2-5; D may correspond to TRBD1 or TRBD2 (7 bases each). This CDR3 has 14 residues. The germline gives CDR1 LNHDA, CDR2 SQIVND (reference sequence). V gave up 4 bases and J gave up 4 bases, with 13 bases separating them. DNA of the CDR3: TGTGCCAGTAGTAAGGCAGGGGGGGTAGAGACCCAGTACTTC. This codes for CASSKAGGVETQYF.

The chain joins TRBV27 to TRBJ1-4; no clear D. The germline gives CDR1 MNHEY, CDR2 SMNVEV (reference sequence). The CDR3 spans 14 residues. The V and J ends lost 6 bases and 3 bases respectively, with 11 bases between them. Written as DNA, the CDR3 is TGTGCCAGCAGAGGGAGGGTGGCTAATGAAAAACTGTTTTTT. This translates into CASRGRVANEKLFF.

This sequence joins TRBV18 and TRBJ2-7; D is unresolved. The germline V gene encodes CDR1 KGHSH and CDR2 LQKENI. The CDR3 is made up of 13 amino acids. Trimming pared 0 bases from V and 0 bases from J, leaving 3 bases between. This CDR3 is CASSPPSSYEQYF. CDR3 in DNA: TGTGCCAGCTCACCACCTAGCTCCTACGAGCAGTACTTC.

The rearrangement joins TRBV7-9 to TRBJ1-5; D is ambiguous. With 8 bases removed from V and 4 bases from J, the gap between germline ends came to 12 bases. This CDR3 region has 13 residues. Germline V gene data show CDR1 as SEHNR and CDR2 as FQNEAQ (reference sequence). The CDR3 coding sequence is TGTGCCAGCCGTGGTAGGGAGAATCAGCCCCAGCATTTT. Its translation: CASRGRENQPQHF.

The chain is built from TRBV5-1 and TRBJ1-1; a possible D gene is TRBD1 (5 bases). CDR1 is SGHRS, CDR2 YFSETQ, per germline. The V end lost 2 bases, the J end lost 1 base, and 6 bases lay between the germline ends. This CDR3 is 13 amino acids long. The CDR3 loop reads CASSLQENTEAFF. The CDR3 region has the DNA TGCGCCAGCAGCTTACAGGAGAACACTGAAGCTTTCTTT.

The chain uses TRBV12-3 or TRBV12-4 and TRBJ1-2, with D possibly being TRBD1 (6 bases). The CDR3 length is 13 residues. The V gene lost 2 bases and the J gene lost 7 bases, with 11 bases spanning the gap. This CDR3 reads CASSLSGGIGYTF. DNA for the CDR3: TGTGCCAGCAGTTTAAGTGGGGGCATTGGCTACACCTTC.